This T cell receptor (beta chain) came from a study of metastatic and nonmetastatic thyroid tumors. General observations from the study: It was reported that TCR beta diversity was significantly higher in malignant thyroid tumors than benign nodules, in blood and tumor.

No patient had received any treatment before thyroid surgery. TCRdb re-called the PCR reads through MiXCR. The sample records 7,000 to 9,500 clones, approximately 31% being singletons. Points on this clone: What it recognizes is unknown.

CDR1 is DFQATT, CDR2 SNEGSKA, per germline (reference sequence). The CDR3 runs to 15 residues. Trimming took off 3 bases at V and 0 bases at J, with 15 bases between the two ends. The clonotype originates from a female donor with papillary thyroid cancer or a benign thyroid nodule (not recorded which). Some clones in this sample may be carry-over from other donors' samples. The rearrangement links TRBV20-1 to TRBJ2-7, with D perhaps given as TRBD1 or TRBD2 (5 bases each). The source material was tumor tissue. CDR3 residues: CSARGRGALSYEQYF. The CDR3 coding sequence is TGCAGTGCTAGGGGAAGAGGGGCGCTCTCCTACGAGCAGTACTTC.